The 29 T cell receptor beta chains listed next were all sequenced from one sample in a study of control samples from healthy donors and cancer patients. Here immunoSEQ multiplex PCR was the method, and the copy in TCRdb shows in-frame clones only, minus some. The data contain roughly 180,000 clones, about 90% of them singletons. The sequenced sample consisted of blood. The receptors originated from a woman between 40 and 55 years old in good health.

The chain couples TRBV3-1 (or the pseudogene TRBV3-2) to TRBJ2-5; D not certain. Germline CDR1 and CDR2: LGHDT and YNNKEL (reference sequence). V lost 1 base and J 8 bases, leaving 8 bases between the germline ends. The CDR3 has 12 amino acids. DNA for the CDR3: TGTGCCAGCAGCCAAGTGTCAAAAACCCAGTACTTC. Protein product: CASSQVSKTQYF.

The chain joins TRBV18 to TRBJ2-5; unclear D gene. The CDR3 is 13 residues long. Germline CDR1 is KGHSH and CDR2 is LQKENI. Trimming stripped 3 bases from V and 2 bases from J, with 7 bases between. CDR3 sequence: CASSPQFQETQYF. CDR3 DNA sequence: TGTGCCAGCTCACCCCAGTTTCAAGAGACCCAGTACTTC.

The chain has TRBV7-7 and TRBJ2-2; D not certain. Trimming stripped 5 bases from V and 0 bases from J, with 19 bases between. Germline loops: CDR1 SSHAT, CDR2 FNYEAQ (reference sequence). The CDR3 loop spans 18 amino acids. CDR3 in amino acids: CASSPGLVVQSNTGELFF. CDR3 in DNA: TGTGCCAGCAGCCCCGGCCTGGTTGTACAATCGAACACCGGGGAGCTGTTTTTT.

The chain recombines TRBV5-1 with TRBJ2-7; 9 nucleotides line up with TRBD1. CDR3 size: 14 residues. V shed 3 bases, J shed 2 bases, and the junction held 3 bases outside the gene matches. Germline values: CDR1 SGHRS, CDR2 YFSETQ. The CDR3 DNA follows: TGCGCCAGCAGCTCACAGGGGGCGACCTACGAGCAGTACTTC. It specifies CASSSQGATYEQYF.

J is TRBJ2-1 and V is TRBV5-1; 9 nucleotides line up with TRBD2. The trim removed 0 bases at V and 7 bases at J, leaving 5 bases unmatched. The CDR3 is 15 residues long. Germline CDR1 SGHRS, CDR2 YFSETQ. CDR3 nucleotides: TGCGCCAGCAGCTTGGGCGGGGGGGCCGAAAATGAGCAGTTCTTC. Its protein is CASSLGGGAENEQFF.

V usage is TRBV7-7 and J usage is TRBJ2-5; possible D gene TRBD2, 7 bases. CDR3 length equals 16 residues. CDR1 and CDR2 from the germline V gene are SSHAT and FNYEAQ (reference sequence). Trimming shortened V by 1 base and J by 4 bases, and 16 bases separated the two germline ends. CDR3: CASSLVGGGGLETQYF. In DNA, the CDR3 is TGTGCCAGCAGCTTAGTAGGGGGAGGGGGTTTAGAGACCCAGTACTTC.

V usage is TRBV3-1 (or the pseudogene TRBV3-2) and J usage is TRBJ2-1, with TRBD1 as a possible D gene (5 bases). The length of the CDR3 is 15 residues. Per the germline V gene, CDR1 is LGHDT and CDR2 is YNNKEL (reference sequence). V was pared by 0 bases and J by 8 bases, with 14 bases between. The CDR3 DNA follows: TGTGCCAGCAGCCAAGAAGGAATAGGACAAGATGAGCAGTTCTTC. Translation: CASSQEGIGQDEQFF.

The chain joins TRBV10-2 to TRBJ2-2; D is ambiguous. The CDR3 is 11 amino acids. CDR1 is WSHSY and CDR2 is SAAADI in the germline V gene. Trimming stripped 7 bases from V and 5 bases from J, with 5 bases between. The CDR3 DNA is TGCGCCAGCAAGTCAACCGGGGAGCTGTTTTTT. Translated: CASKSTGELFF.

J is TRBJ1-6 and V is TRBV15, with TRBD1 as a possible D gene (5 bases). Looked up from germline, CDR1 is LNHNV and CDR2 is YYDKDF (reference sequence). V was cut by 0 bases and J by 10 bases, with 13 bases left in between. The CDR3 has 15 residues. The CDR3 nucleotides read TGTGCCACCAGCAGAGATAGAGGGGACGGCTCACCCCTCCACTTT. Residues: CATSRDRGDGSPLHF.

The chain uses TRBV5-4 and TRBJ2-1; 13 bases align to TRBD2. Trimming took 4 bases from V and 0 from J; bases not matched to a gene: 7. CDR1 is SGHNT, CDR2 YYREEE, per germline (reference sequence). This CDR3 has 18 amino acids. CDR3 in amino acids: CASSIGGLAGSSYNEQFF. In DNA form, the CDR3 reads TGTGCCAGCAGCATTGGGGGACTAGCGGGGAGCTCCTACAATGAGCAGTTCTTC.

This chain joins TRBV12-3 or TRBV12-4 and TRBJ2-2; no clear D. The V gene lost 5 bases and the J gene lost 4 bases, with 8 bases spanning the gap. This CDR3 spans 13 amino acids. The CDR3 loop reads CASSPPFTGELFF. The CDR3 bases are TGTGCCAGCAGTCCACCTTTCACCGGGGAGCTGTTTTTT.

The chain carries TRBV2 and TRBJ1-6, with TRBD1 matching over 9 bases. V was clipped by 5 bases and J by 7 bases; unmatched bases: 3. Germline V CDR1 and CDR2: SNHLY, FYNNEI. CDR3 size: 14 residues. The CDR3 DNA is TGTGCCAGCAGTTCGACAGGGGGGAATTCACCCCTCCACTTT. Protein: CASSSTGGNSPLHF.

This chain links TRBV7-8 with TRBJ2-5, with 8 bases matching TRBD2. V trimming: 5 bases; J trimming: 1 base; junction bases outside the gene matches: 12. This CDR3 contains 17 residues. The germline gives CDR1 SGHVS, CDR2 FQNEAQ. The CDR3 here is CASSHGWSGGPQETQYF. In nucleotides, the CDR3 is TGTGCCAGCAGCCACGGGTGGAGCGGGGGACCCCAAGAGACCCAGTACTTC.

This chain connects TRBV3-1 (or the pseudogene TRBV3-2) to TRBJ2-1; D not resolved. V lost 2 bases to trimming and J lost 4 bases, with 9 bases between them. Germline lookup yields CDR1 LGHDT and CDR2 YNNKEL (reference sequence). The CDR3 extends over 14 amino acids. The DNA of the CDR3 is TGTGCCAGCAGCCAAAAAGATTATTACAATGAGCAGTTCTTC. Protein: CASSQKDYYNEQFF.

This chain connects TRBV5-1 to TRBJ1-1, with unresolved D. Trimming took 0 bases from V and 0 from J, leaving 3 bases between them. There are 13 residues in the CDR3. Germline CDR1 and CDR2: SGHRS and YFSETQ. The CDR3 is CASSLGMNTEAFF. DNA for the CDR3: TGCGCCAGCAGCTTGGGAATGAACACTGAAGCTTTCTTT.

The chain employs TRBV5-1 and TRBJ2-3, with D hard to call. V lost 0 bases, J lost 3 bases, and 5 bases lay in between. Germline V gives CDR1 SGHRS, CDR2 YFSETQ. The CDR3 is made up of 13 amino acids. The CDR3 loop reads CASSLAGTDTQYF. DNA for the CDR3: TGCGCCAGCAGCTTGGCCGGGACAGATACGCAGTATTTT.

V and J are TRBV11-2 and TRBJ1-2; D perhaps matches TRBD1 (5 bases). Germline CDR1 is SGHAT and CDR2 is FQNNGV. CDR3 length: 17 residues. The V end lost 2 bases, the J end lost 2 bases, and 18 bases lay between the germline ends. The CDR3: CASSLTGATWGNYGYTF. The CDR3 DNA sequence: TGTGCCAGCAGCTTAACGGGAGCGACCTGGGGGAACTATGGCTACACCTTC.

The chain uses TRBV6-1 and TRBJ1-1, with D unresolved. CDR1 MNHNS and CDR2 SASEGT come from the germline V gene. Trimming removed 1 base from V and 0 bases from J, with 3 bases in between. The CDR3 is 13 amino acids. The CDR3 coding sequence is TGTGCCAGCAGTGAAGTAATGAACACTGAAGCTTTCTTT. Its translation: CASSEVMNTEAFF.

V is TRBV2 and J is TRBJ2-5; the match to TRBD1 covers 8 bases. The CDR3 has 14 residues. In germline, CDR1 is SNHLY, CDR2 FYNNEI. V trimming: 2 bases; J trimming: 5 bases; junction bases outside the gene matches: 4. CDR3 DNA sequence: TGTGCCAGCAGTGAACAGGGGGCTGGGGAGACCCAGTACTTC. The encoded protein is CASSEQGAGETQYF.

This clone was seen more than once but under ten times. The V gene is TRBV27, the J gene TRBJ1-1, with 8 nucleotides matching TRBD1. Germline V gene data show CDR1 as MNHEY and CDR2 as SMNVEV (reference sequence). CDR3 size: 16 residues. The trim removed 4 bases at V and 4 bases at J, leaving 11 bases unmatched. As DNA, the CDR3 is TGTGCCAGCAGTTCTTTCCCTTATACAGGGGGCACTGAAGCTTTCTTT. This codes for CASSSFPYTGGTEAFF.

V gene TRBV9 combines with J gene TRBJ2-1; a possible D gene is TRBD1 (5 bases). This CDR3 is 14 amino acids long. With 1 base removed from V and 10 bases from J, the gap between germline ends came to 15 bases. Germline V CDR1 and CDR2: SGDLS, YYNGEE. The CDR3 reads CASSVRGSAGEQFF. As DNA, the CDR3 is TGTGCCAGCAGCGTAAGGGGTTCTGCCGGGGAGCAGTTCTTC. The entire variable domain, with the rest obtained from reference TRBV9 and TRBJ2-1, is as follows: DSGVTQTPKHLITATGQRVTLRCSPRSGDLSVYWYQQSLDQGLQFLIQYYNGEERAKGNILERFSAQQFPDLHSELNLSSLELGDSALYFCASSVRGSAGEQFFGPGTRLTVL.

The chain uses TRBV7-2 and TRBJ2-6; 13 nucleotides align to TRBD2. This CDR3 is 19 amino acids long. Trimming at V came to 0 bases and at J to 2 bases, leaving 4 bases not matched to a gene. The germline CDR1 and CDR2 sequences are SGHTA and FQGNSA. This CDR3 reads CASSLARGLAGTGANVLTF. The CDR3 DNA reads TGTGCCAGCAGCTTAGCGAGGGGACTAGCGGGGACTGGGGCCAACGTCCTGACTTTC. Using reference TRBV7-2 and TRBJ2-6 for the parts outside the CDR3, the full variable domain is GAGVSQSPSNKVTEKGKDVELRCDPISGHTALYWYRQSLGQGLEFLIYFQGNSAPDKSGLPSDRFSAERTGGSVSTLTIQRTQQEDSAVYLCASSLARGLAGTGANVLTFGAGSRLTVL.

The J gene is TRBJ1-5, the V gene TRBV27, with a tentative D call TRBD1 (6 bases). CDR1 is MNHEY, CDR2 SMNVEV, per germline (reference sequence). Trimming stripped 6 bases from V and 5 bases from J, with 17 bases between. The CDR3 extends over 15 amino acids. The CDR3 spells CASSQNGGHDQPQHF. In nucleotides, the CDR3 is TGTGCCAGCAGCCAAAATGGGGGCCACGATCAGCCCCAGCATTTT.

This chain links TRBV19 with TRBJ1-5, with D perhaps matching TRBD1 (5 bases). This CDR3 spans 15 amino acids. V was clipped by 5 bases and J by 0 bases, with 11 bases between them. Germline CDR1 is LNHDA and CDR2 is SQIVND (reference sequence). The DNA of the CDR3 is TGTGCCAGTAGTCCCCAGGGTAATAGCAATCAGCCCCAGCATTTT. This codes for CASSPQGNSNQPQHF.

The rearrangement joins TRBV18 to TRBJ2-3, with a tentative D call TRBD2 (5 bases). Germline V CDR1 and CDR2: KGHSH, LQKENI. CDR3 length: 15 residues. The V gene lost 0 bases and the J gene lost 2 bases, with 9 bases spanning the gap. The CDR3 coding sequence is TGTGCCAGCTCACCACCGGCCGGGATCACAGATACGCAGTATTTT. Encoded protein: CASSPPAGITDTQYF.

V gene TRBV19 combines with J gene TRBJ1-1; D might be TRBD1 (5 bases). CDR1 is LNHDA and CDR2 is SQIVND in the germline V gene (reference sequence). This CDR3 spans 15 amino acids. V was trimmed by 7 bases and J by 3 bases, leaving 18 bases between them. The CDR3 loop is CASIPSPGQYTEAFF. In DNA, the CDR3 is TGTGCCAGTATACCCTCCCCAGGGCAGTACACTGAAGCTTTCTTT. The whole variable domain, filled in from reference TRBV19 and TRBJ1-1, reads DGGITQSPKYLFRKEGQNVTLSCEQNLNHDAMYWYRQDPGQGLRLIYYSQIVNDFQKGDIAEGYSVSREKKESFPLTVTSAQKNPTAFYLCASIPSPGQYTEAFFGQGTRLTVV.

The chain joins TRBV3-1 (or the pseudogene TRBV3-2) to TRBJ2-1; 8 nucleotides agree with TRBD2. The CDR3 covers 14 residues. The V and J ends lost 4 bases and 9 bases, in that order; junction bases with no gene match: 8. Germline V gives CDR1 LGHDT, CDR2 YNNKEL (reference sequence). This CDR3 is CASSRILAGVEQFF. CDR3 DNA: TGTGCCAGCAGCCGGATTCTAGCGGGCGTTGAGCAGTTCTTC.

The J gene is TRBJ2-2, the V gene TRBV5-1, with 10 nucleotides matching TRBD2. CDR3 length equals 16 residues. Germline-derived CDR1 and CDR2 are SGHRS and YFSETQ. J lost 3 bases, V lost 4 bases, and 6 bases had no gene match. CDR3 nucleotides: TGCGCCAGCAGCAAGGACGGACTAGCGGACACCGGGGAGCTGTTTTTT. This sequence encodes CASSKDGLADTGELFF.

This chain links TRBV19 with TRBJ1-5, with a possible D match to TRBD1 (6 bases). The CDR3 is 14 amino acids. The V end was cut by 6 bases, the J end by 2 bases, with 11 bases between. The germline V gene has CDR1 LNHDA and CDR2 SQIVND (reference sequence). CDR3 in DNA: TGTGCCAGTAGCACTCGACAGGGCAATCAGCCCCAGCATTTT. Translating gives CASSTRQGNQPQHF.